What follows are 22 T cell receptor beta chains derived from one specimen sequenced in a study of human T cells and chemical hapten exposure. TCRdb recomputed calls from the RACE reads with MiXCR, one row per CDR3 protein. This sample has roughly 130,000 distinct CDR3 sequences, with around 8.3% found just once. Time point given: healthy volunteer bleed at 2 weeks. The study extracted total RNA from unfractionated whole blood. Sequenced sample: whole blood. Source of these receptors: a male donor in good health. Some clones in this sample may be carry-over from other donors' samples.

J is TRBJ1-1 and V is TRBV12-3 or TRBV12-4, with unresolved D. The CDR3 runs to 11 residues. The V gene lost 4 bases and the J gene lost 1 base, with 1 base spanning the gap. Written as DNA, the CDR3 is TGTGCCAGCAGTTGGAACACTGAAGCTTTCTTT. It translates to CASSWNTEAFF.

Here the CDR3 reads CAISEVGGEPNQPQHF. The CDR3 nucleotides read TGTGCCATCAGTGAGGTGGGGGGGGAGCCCAATCAGCCCCAGCATTTT. The rearrangement joins TRBV10-3 to TRBJ1-5; the D gene is possibly TRBD1 (5 bases). This CDR3 spans 16 amino acids. V lost 2 bases and J 3 bases, leaving 14 bases between the germline ends. Germline V gene data show CDR1 as ENHRY and CDR2 as SYGVKD.

This clonotype was seen a handful of times. The CDR3 region has the DNA TGTGCCAGCAGCCCCCCTATGTGGGCTGAAGCTTTCTTT. Translation: CASSPPMWAEAFF. The chain uses TRBV7-2 and TRBJ1-1; D is ambiguous. Germline lookup yields CDR1 SGHTA and CDR2 FQGNSA. V shed 5 bases and J shed 6 bases, with 13 bases lying between them. The CDR3 length is 13 residues.

This clonotype was recorded at least ten times. The CDR3 nucleotides are TGTGCCAGCAGCTTGACAGGGCAATTCTACGAGCAGTACTTC. Protein: CASSLTGQFYEQYF. The V and J genes are TRBV5-5 and TRBJ2-7, with a weak D call TRBD1 (6 bases). CDR1 and CDR2 from the germline V gene are SGHKS and YYEKEE (reference sequence). The CDR3 extends over 14 amino acids. Trimming took off 1 base at V and 3 bases at J, with 11 bases between the two ends.

This clonotype occurred many times. V gene TRBV27 combines with J gene TRBJ2-7; D is possibly TRBD1 or TRBD2 (6 bases each). V lost 3 bases, J lost 6 bases, and 15 bases lay in between. Per the germline V gene, CDR1 is MNHEY and CDR2 is SMNVEV (reference sequence). CDR3 length: 14 amino acids. DNA for the CDR3: TGTGCCAGCAGTTTTAGTAATGGGGGGCGCGAGCAGTACTTC. It translates to CASSFSNGGREQYF.

The V and J genes are TRBV7-8 and TRBJ1-5; D is ambiguous. Between the trimmed V and J ends, which lost 4 bases and 0 bases, there was a span of 10 bases. Germline V gene lookup returns CDR1 SGHVS and CDR2 FQNEAQ. This CDR3 spans 15 amino acids. The CDR3 DNA sequence: TGTGCCAGCAGCTCCACCTGGACTAGCAATCAGCCCCAGCATTTT. Translating it yields CASSSTWTSNQPQHF.

This clonotype was counted at least ten times. This sequence joins TRBV27 and TRBJ1-6, with TRBD1 matching over 8 bases. J lost 8 bases, V lost 3 bases, and 3 bases had no gene match. There are 14 residues in the CDR3. Per germline, CDR1 MNHEY and CDR2 SMNVEV (reference sequence). This CDR3 reads CASSLDRADSPLHF. The CDR3 nucleotides are TGTGCCAGCAGTTTGGACAGGGCTGATTCACCCCTCCACTTT.

In nucleotides, the CDR3 is TGCGCCAGCAGTCTGCGCTCGGCCTCTTACAATGAGCAGTTCTTC. Translating it yields CASSLRSASYNEQFF. This chain uses TRBV5-1 with TRBJ2-1; unclear D gene. The CDR3 loop spans 15 amino acids. Trimming removed 5 bases at V and 4 bases at J, with 16 bases between. Germline V CDR1 and CDR2: SGHRS, YFSETQ.

This clonotype was counted many times. The CDR3 protein is CASSSGRGSYNEQFF. CDR3 sequence (DNA): TGTGCCAGCAGTTCCGGACGCGGGTCATACAATGAGCAGTTCTTC. This chain uses TRBV7-8 with TRBJ2-1; D might be TRBD2 (5 bases). Germline values: CDR1 SGHVS, CDR2 FQNEAQ. The CDR3 covers 15 residues. V was cut by 6 bases and J by 4 bases, with 16 bases left in between.

This clonotype showed up just a few times. This chain connects TRBV20-1 to TRBJ2-1; no firm D call. Germline V gives CDR1 DFQATT, CDR2 SNEGSKA (reference sequence). The CDR3 spans 13 residues. Trimming cost V 3 bases and J 2 bases, with 8 bases left between them. The DNA for the CDR3 is TGCAGTGCTAGGGGCCAGACCTACAATGAGCAGTTCTTC. Translating it yields CSARGQTYNEQFF.

This clonotype showed up just a few times. The V call is TRBV9, the J call TRBJ2-7, with TRBD2 identical over 9 bases. Germline V gives CDR1 SGDLS, CDR2 YYNGEE. V lost 0 bases, J lost 2 bases, and 3 bases stayed unmatched. CDR3 size: 15 residues. In DNA form, the CDR3 reads TGTGCCAGCAGCGTAGGGGCGGGGGGGCCCTACGAGCAGTACTTC. Its translation: CASSVGAGGPYEQYF.

This clonotype was seen repeatedly, ten times or more. V usage is TRBV6-1 and J usage is TRBJ1-1; D gene uncertain. CDR1 MNHNS and CDR2 SASEGT come from the germline V gene. The CDR3 runs 13 residues. The germline V and J ends were trimmed by 0 bases and 7 bases, with 9 bases remaining between them. The CDR3 reads CASSEAWTREAFF. CDR3 sequence (DNA): TGTGCCAGCAGTGAAGCTTGGACGCGTGAAGCTTTCTTT.

The chain couples TRBV18 to TRBJ2-7; 8 nucleotides match TRBD1. V was clipped by 6 bases and J by 7 bases; unmatched bases: 17. There are 16 residues in the CDR3. In germline, CDR1 is KGHSH, CDR2 LQKENI. The CDR3 is CASSRGQDAQLGEQYF. CDR3 bases: TGTGCCAGCTCCCGGGGACAGGACGCTCAACTAGGGGAGCAGTACTTC.

In its sample, this clonotype was seen many times. This chain connects TRBV7-2 to TRBJ2-1; 7 bases fit TRBD1. The trim removed 5 bases at V and 4 bases at J, leaving 2 bases unmatched. The CDR3 spans 13 residues. Germline loops: CDR1 SGHTA, CDR2 FQGNSA. CDR3 sequence (DNA): TGTGCCAGCAGCCCGACAGGGTACAATGAGCAGTTCTTC. The encoded protein is CASSPTGYNEQFF.

This clonotype was counted only a few times. The CDR3: CSATRKDRAYEQYF. DNA of the CDR3: TGCAGCGCTACCCGGAAGGACAGGGCTTACGAGCAGTACTTC. The chain joins TRBV29-1 to TRBJ2-7, with 8 bases identical to TRBD1. CDR1 and CDR2 from the germline V gene are SQVTM and ANQGSEA. V gave up 7 bases and J gave up 4 bases; unmatched junction bases: 12. The CDR3 spans 14 residues.

The count of this clonotype is one. This clone may be a read error of a much larger clone one base away. The rearrangement links TRBV7-2 to TRBJ2-5; D is unclear. V lost 7 bases to trimming and J lost 5 bases, with 23 bases between them. The CDR3 sequence is 16 residues long. Germline CDR1 SGHTA, CDR2 FQGNSA. CDR3 nucleotide sequence: TGTGCCAGCAACTCCGACGGACCGTCCGTGCGGGAGACCCAGTACTTC. It translates to CASNSDGPSVRETQYF.

CDR3 region: CASSEAGTPPYEQYF. The CDR3 nucleotides read TGTGCCAGCAGTGAGGCCGGGACGCCTCCCTACGAGCAGTACTTC. The J gene is TRBJ2-7, the V gene TRBV2; D is possibly TRBD1 or TRBD2 (5 bases each). Trimming stripped 3 bases from V and 2 bases from J, with 14 bases between. The CDR3 consists of 15 residues. In germline, CDR1 is SNHLY, CDR2 FYNNEI.

This clonotype has a handful of counts. J is TRBJ1-1 and V is TRBV5-4; tentative D call: TRBD1 (6 bases). Germline V gene lookup returns CDR1 SGHNT and CDR2 YYREEE (reference sequence). With 4 bases removed from V and 1 base from J, the gap between germline ends came to 14 bases. The CDR3 totals 15 residues. The CDR3 coding sequence is TGTGCCAGCAGCAACCGGGACACCCAGAACACTGAAGCTTTCTTT. This translates into CASSNRDTQNTEAFF.

The chain joins TRBV21-1 to TRBJ2-3; TRBD1, the table's D call, lacks a check against the DNA. TRBV21-1 is tagged as a pseudogene. The CDR3 loop spans 20 amino acids. Written as DNA, the CDR3 is TGTGCCAGCAGCAAAAAGCCAGGAACCCCGGGGACCAGTGATTTAGATACGCAGTATTTT. It encodes CASSKKPGTPGTSDLDTQYF.

This clonotype came up a few times. The V call is TRBV6-1, the J call TRBJ2-7; TRBD1 is a possible D gene (6 bases). Germline V gene data show CDR1 as MNHNS and CDR2 as SASEGT. V lost 8 bases and J lost 2, with 16 bases in between. The CDR3 covers 14 residues. The CDR3 protein is CASRRTEVPYEQYF. In DNA form, the CDR3 reads TGTGCCAGCCGGCGGACAGAAGTACCCTACGAGCAGTACTTC.

Only a few counts were recorded for this clonotype. The chain joins TRBV6-2 or TRBV6-3 to TRBJ2-3, with a weak D call TRBD1 (5 bases). CDR1 and CDR2 from the germline V gene are MNHEY and SVGEGT. V lost 6 bases and J 1 base, leaving 20 bases between the germline ends. This CDR3 contains 17 residues. The CDR3 bases are TGTGCCAGCAGCCCTCTTACTCAGGGCCTTGGCACAGATACGCAGTATTTT. Its protein product is CASSPLTQGLGTDTQYF.

This clonotype was counted only a few times. The chain combines TRBV29-1 with TRBJ2-5; 7 bases map to TRBD1. V shed 1 base, J shed 0 bases, and the junction held 5 bases outside the gene matches. Germline assignment: CDR1 SQVTM and CDR2 ANQGSEA. The length of the CDR3 is 15 residues. CDR3 protein: CSVEGQGEYQETQYF. CDR3 in DNA: TGCAGCGTTGAAGGTCAGGGGGAGTACCAAGAGACCCAGTACTTC.